The present entry profiles one TCR beta chain with its context. The CDR3 loop spans 17 amino acids. Germline V gene sequence: CDR1 GTSNPN, CDR2 SVGIG (reference sequence). Trimming took 4 bases from V and 0 from J; bases not matched to a gene: 10. This entry is derived from a study of blood T cell repertoires in COVID-19. Study as a whole: The study drew acute and convalescent COVID-19 samples from the United States, Italy and Spain.

Generated by immunoSEQ multiplex PCR, the TCRdb table keeps only in-frame clones and is missing some. The sample gives approximately 97,000 clones, just under 85% of which show up once; over 9.5% is in the top ten. Sequencing used peripheral blood. The source is a man aged 40-55 years with active or convalescent COVID-19. The chain uses TRBV30 and TRBJ1-3, with 9 positions matching TRBD1. This CDR3 reads CAWKQDRGSSSGNTIYF. In DNA form, the CDR3 reads TGTGCCTGGAAGCAGGACAGGGGTTCTTCCTCTGGAAACACCATATATTTT.